The present T cell receptor beta chain was sequenced within a study of T cell responses to AZD1222 COVID-19 vaccine. The germline CDR1 and CDR2 sequences are MNHNY and SVGAGI (reference sequence). Trimming cost V 4 bases and J 4 bases, with 13 bases left between them. CDR3 size: 14 residues. The assay was immunoSEQ multiplex PCR, and TCRdb's table has in-frame clones only and misses some. Among around 120,000 clones listed, roughly nine tenths were seen once. As regards this clone: Its specificity is not known.

Study-level results: Only a handful of AZD1222 recipients, several in all, had baseline seropositivity.

The chain combines TRBV6-6 with TRBJ1-2; a possible D gene is TRBD1 (6 bases). The clonotype was recovered from an adult in good health. The sample consisted of peripheral blood, taken on day 0 of AZD1222 vaccination. The CDR3 coding sequence is TGTGCCAGCAGTTCGACAGGATTCACCTATGGCTACACCTTC. Translating gives CASSSTGFTYGYTF.